This T cell receptor beta chain appears in the sequencing data of a study of identical twins (dated by TCRdb to about 2016). General notes on the study: TCR alpha and beta repertoires from monozygotic twins, unrelated adults of various ages and cord blood were deep-sequenced to test whether fetal clonotypes persist. To rule out contamination, replicate twin experiments were performed at different times with different library preparation protocols.

The full study reports these points: In monozygotic twins, out-of-frame TCR alpha sharing was systematically underestimated by recombination models, although the models agreed with sharing between unrelated individuals. Fewer insertions were carried by abundant cord blood beta clonotypes; a weaker similar trend was observed in young adult naive repertoires, while no such trend was observed in memory repertoires. Zero-insertion analyses could be partly confounded by invariant T cells such as MAIT and iNKT, though diverse VJ usage argued against such confounding for most clonotypes. Because the same donors could not be followed over many years, the conclusions depended on cross-sectional statistical analysis. Compared with coincidental sharing between unrelated individuals, out-of-frame TCR alpha sequences shared between twins had an excess of sequences with low generation probability. The excess sharing between twins in beta out-of-frame sequences was weaker because fewer shared sequences reduced the signal-to-noise ratio.

Libraries were built with 5' RACE. The run used an Illumina HiSeq 2000. Template switching added a universal primer binding site, and the final cDNA carried a unique molecular identifier that allowed TCR cDNA molecules to be counted accurately. First-strand cDNA for TCR alpha and beta chains was synthesized from specific primers in the conserved constant-segment region. To control for contamination, every cDNA library was double barcoded, receiving both a SMART-Mk sample barcode and Illumina barcodes. Two successive PCR steps introduced TruSeq adapter sequences along with Illumina sample barcodes. TCR alpha and beta cDNA libraries were sequenced on the Illumina HiSeq platform with custom primers. The published analysis was carried out like this. MiGEC was used to process raw reads and extract unique molecular identifiers, and MiXCR was used to find CDR3 positions. Recombination models were inferred per individual with the repgenHMM and IGoR tools using an EM algorithm. The tcR package in R was used for shared clonotype analysis, with sharing normalized by the product of cloneset sizes. Out-of-frame nonproductive sequences were analyzed to study raw recombination free of thymic and clonal selection effects. TCRdb cleaned the public reads at Q25 with fastp, built clones with MiXCR and kept in-frame beta chains. Here each entry gathers all rows of one CDR3 protein and keeps the most common genes and DNA. Here the V and J calls rest on TCRdb's processing, not on the authors' analysis. The sample table contains 520,000 or so distinct CDR3 sequences; only one count was recorded for around 20% of them. The biggest ten clones account for roughly 0.9% of the sample.

All donors were healthy Caucasians. Three pairs of female monozygotic twins, all aged roughly 18 to 30 years, made up the twin cohort. Positive isolation kits from Invitrogen were used to isolate the CD4+ and CD8+ T cell populations. The germline V gene specifies SGHVS as CDR1 and FQNEAQ as CDR2. Between the V and J ends, shortened by 1 base and 6 bases respectively, the junction contains 10 bases. From its cysteine to its phenylalanine, the CDR3 spans 14 amino acids. Only CDR3 DNA remains: 42 bases, in frame from the first base. Regarding this clonotype: The target of this receptor is not known. Per-base qualities were not stored, and no clone one base away is much larger.

This same sample was also part of a study on T cells expressing NK-cell markers. Taken from the second paper: Fewer than ten donors provided sorted CD3+CD56+NKG2C+, CD3+CD56+NKG2C- and CD3+CD56-NKG2C+ T-cell subsets, whose TCR beta-chain repertoires were profiled. Among the eight sequenced donors, only one was HCMV-seronegative, while the other seven were HCMV-seropositive. In several experiments an anti-gammadeltaTCR antibody was added to restrict sorting to alphabetaTCR-expressing T cells. In several donors, the dominant CD3+CD56+NKG2C+ clonotypes ranked among the top 10 CD8+ clonotypes, making up about 1.0-8% of CD8+ T cells. Those dominant clonotypes were again the most abundant among CD3+CD56-NKG2C+ cells in a handful of donors, at roughly 25-60.1%. Whether the expanded NKG2C-expressing T cell clones were specific for HCMV antigens was left unclear. Randomly selected healthy volunteers, three men and five women, were used as the eight sequenced donors. To determine HCMV serostatus, a commercial ELISA kit was used to detect HCMV-specific IgG in serum. MIGEC handled demultiplexing of the reads and grouping by UMI, while MiTCR was used to assemble and quantify clonotypes. To remove erroneous sequences, TCR cDNA sequences were retained only when supported by two or more reads. Downstream repertoire analysis used the tcR package, and clonotypes were matched across fractions by CDR3 nucleotide sequence plus V segment. VDJmatch was used to annotate antigen specificity against VDJdb, with one amino acid substitution allowed in CDR3.

The receptor was isolated from a woman between 18 and 29 years old in good health. The sample consisted of CD4+ T cells sorted from blood. Recombination linked TRBV7-8 to TRBJ2-1; TRBD2 is perhaps the D gene, given 6 matching bases. The DNA sequence reads TGTGCCAGCAGCTTAGTACCGACTAGCAATGAGCAGTTCTTC. Its product reads: CASSLVPTSNEQFF.